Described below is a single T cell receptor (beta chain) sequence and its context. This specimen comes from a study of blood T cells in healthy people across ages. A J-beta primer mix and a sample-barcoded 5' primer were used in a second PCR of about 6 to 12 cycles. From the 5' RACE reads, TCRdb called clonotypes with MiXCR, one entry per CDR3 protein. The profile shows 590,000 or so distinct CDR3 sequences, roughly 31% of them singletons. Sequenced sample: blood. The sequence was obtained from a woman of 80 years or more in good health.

The CDR3 DNA is TGTGCCAGCAGCCAACAGGGATCTGCCAAAAACATTCAGTACTTC. It yields the protein CASSQQGSAKNIQYF. The V call is TRBV7-2, the J call TRBJ2-4, with D possibly being TRBD1 (6 bases). V dropped 5 bases and J dropped 1 base, with 12 bases sitting between them. Germline V CDR1 and CDR2: SGHTA, FQGNSA. This CDR3 has 15 residues.